The 9 T cell receptor beta chains in this list originate from one sample, sequenced in a study of cytotoxic CD8 clonotypes in ibrutinib-treated CLL. Produced via immunoSEQ multiplex PCR; TCRdb's table is partial and in-frame only. The sample lists about 70,000 clones, around nine tenths occurring once. Sequences were derived from PBMCs, sampled after 12 months of ibrutinib treatment. These receptors originate from a human donor with chronic lymphocytic leukemia.

This sequence joins TRBV29-1 and TRBJ1-3; TRBD1 matches at 8 bases. Germline CDR1 and CDR2: SQVTM and ANQGSEA. The CDR3 is 13 amino acids. The ends lost 6 bases at V and 4 bases at J; junction bases unmatched: 5. The CDR3 region has the DNA TGCAGCGTCGGACAGGGAGGAGGAAACACCATATATTTT. The encoded protein is CSVGQGGGNTIYF.

J is TRBJ2-3 and V is TRBV7-2, with 7 positions matching TRBD1. The germline V gene has CDR1 SGHTA and CDR2 FQGNSA. J gave up 2 bases and V 5 bases, and 4 bases lay outside the gene matches. The CDR3 sequence is 14 residues long. CDR3 nucleotides: TGTGCCAGCAGCCCGGGGACAGCCACAGATACGCAGTATTTT. It encodes CASSPGTATDTQYF.

The chain combines TRBV19 with TRBJ2-1; TRBD2 matches at 8 bases. The germline V gene encodes CDR1 LNHDA and CDR2 SQIVND (reference sequence). The CDR3 spans 16 residues. Trimming cost V 1 base and J 10 bases; bases outside gene matches: 12. DNA of the CDR3: TGTGCCAGTAGTATAGTCACTAGCGGATCCTTGCAGGAGCAGTTCTTC. Translated: CASSIVTSGSLQEQFF.

This clone has a handful of counts. The J gene is TRBJ2-2, the V gene TRBV2, with D possibly matching TRBD2 (6 bases). The CDR3 sequence is 14 residues long. The germline gives CDR1 SNHLY, CDR2 FYNNEI. V was shortened by 7 bases and J by 4 bases, with 13 bases between the two germline ends. The CDR3 bases are TGTGCCAGCAACCGGGAGCCCAGCACCGGGGAGCTGTTTTTT. It is translated as CASNREPSTGELFF.

This chain connects TRBV5-1 to TRBJ2-3; 9 bases fit TRBD2. From germline, CDR1 is SGHRS and CDR2 YFSETQ. V trimming: 0 bases; J trimming: 11 bases; junction bases outside the gene matches: 10. The CDR3 loop spans 15 amino acids. CDR3 in amino acids: CASSLGPSGDPRQYF. In DNA, the CDR3 is TGCGCCAGCAGCTTGGGGCCTAGCGGGGACCCCAGGCAGTATTTT.

V usage is TRBV7-2 and J usage is TRBJ1-1, with TRBD1 matching 8 bases. J gave up 12 bases and V 1 base, and 10 bases lay outside the gene matches. The germline CDR1 and CDR2 sequences are SGHTA and FQGNSA. This CDR3 has 14 amino acids. CDR3 residues: CASSLGWGDRSTFF. As DNA, the CDR3 is TGTGCCAGCAGCTTAGGTTGGGGGGACAGGTCAACTTTCTTT.

The chain is built from TRBV29-1 and TRBJ1-4; no clear D gene. Germline V gene data show CDR1 as SQVTM and CDR2 as ANQGSEA. The CDR3 is 11 residues long. Trimming pared 0 bases from V and 15 bases from J, leaving 11 bases between. The chain's CDR3 is CSVEDPGSMFF. In DNA form, the CDR3 reads TGCAGCGTTGAAGATCCTGGCAGTATGTTTTTT.

The chain uses TRBV5-1 and TRBJ1-2; the D gene is possibly TRBD1 (6 bases). Trimming took 4 bases from V and 4 from J, leaving 11 bases between them. From germline, CDR1 is SGHRS and CDR2 YFSETQ. CDR3 length: 13 residues. The DNA for the CDR3 is TGCGCCAGCAGCATCACAGGGCTCTATGGCTACACCTTC. Translated, it gives CASSITGLYGYTF.

This clone was recorded a few times. V usage is TRBV7-3 and J usage is TRBJ1-5, with D perhaps TRBD1 (6 bases). CDR3 length equals 13 residues. CDR1 is SGHTA and CDR2 is FQGTGA in the germline V gene. Trimming left V 5 bases short and J 1 base short, with 6 bases between. The DNA for the CDR3 is TGTGCCAGCAGCACAGGGAGCAATCAGCCCCAGCATTTT. Amino acids: CASSTGSNQPQHF.